The 32 T cell receptor beta chains listed next were all sequenced from one sample in a study of cytomegalovirus exposure and HLA in healthy donors. In the PCR, 60 Vbeta and 13 Jbeta primers were used. The method was immunoSEQ multiplex PCR; TCRdb's version includes in-frame clones alone and lacks a portion of them. This table has around 130,000 clones, over 75% appearing once. Sequenced material: PBMCs. Receptors were obtained from a man aged 50-60 years in good health and CMV-seronegative.

DNA of the CDR3: TGCAGCGTGGACAGGGAACAGTCCTACGAGCAGTACTTC. Its translation is CSVDREQSYEQYF. V is TRBV29-1 and J is TRBJ2-7, with 8 bases matching TRBD1. The germline V gene has CDR1 SQVTM and CDR2 ANQGSEA. The CDR3 runs 13 residues. Losses at the gene ends were 6 bases for V and 1 base for J; bases not matched to a gene: 5.

The chain carries TRBV7-2 and TRBJ2-7; perhaps TRBD2 as D (6 bases). Trimming pared 3 bases from V and 5 bases from J, leaving 11 bases between. The V gene's germline CDR1 is SGHTA and CDR2 FQGNSA. The CDR3 has 13 amino acids. The CDR3: CASSFKGGDEQYF. CDR3 bases: TGTGCCAGCAGCTTCAAGGGAGGCGACGAGCAGTACTTC.

The chain links TRBV27 to TRBJ1-1, with D hard to call. Germline V gives CDR1 MNHEY, CDR2 SMNVEV (reference sequence). CDR3 size: 16 residues. The V end was cut by 6 bases, the J end by 0 bases, with 17 bases between. The CDR3: CASSLEGERLNTEAFF. CDR3 sequence (DNA): TGTGCCAGCAGCCTCGAGGGAGAACGGTTGAACACTGAAGCTTTCTTT.

The chain joins TRBV29-1 to TRBJ2-3; 8 nucleotides agree with TRBD2. V lost 5 bases and J lost 3; bases outside the gene matches: 4. The CDR3 has 13 amino acids. The germline CDR1 and CDR2 sequences are SQVTM and ANQGSEA. Here the CDR3 DNA reads TGCAGCGTTCTCGGACTAGCAACAGATACGCAGTATTTT. Protein product: CSVLGLATDTQYF.

The rearrangement joins TRBV28 to TRBJ2-1, with 10 nucleotides matching TRBD1. Germline CDR1 reads MDHEN; CDR2 reads SYDVKM. This CDR3 spans 14 amino acids. The junction had 1 base not matched to a gene; V was cut back by 5 bases and J by 3 bases. The CDR3 sequence is CASSRDRGYNEQFF. The CDR3 nucleotides read TGTGCCAGCAGTAGGGACAGGGGCTACAATGAGCAGTTCTTC.

The chain couples TRBV4-1 to TRBJ2-5, with TRBD2 as a possible D gene (5 bases). The CDR3 runs to 15 residues. Germline CDR1 MGHRA, CDR2 YSYEKL. V was shortened by 2 bases and J by 3 bases, with 13 bases between the two germline ends. The CDR3 region is CASSQREGPKETQYF. In nucleotides, the CDR3 is TGCGCCAGCAGCCAACGAGAGGGCCCAAAAGAGACCCAGTACTTC.

J is TRBJ2-6 and V is TRBV6-4; D is perhaps TRBD1 (5 bases). The CDR3 sequence is 14 residues long. Trimming stripped 10 bases from V and 4 bases from J, with 14 bases between. The germline gives CDR1 MRHNA, CDR2 SNTAGT. The CDR3 nucleotides read TGTGCCACGTCGCAGGGTCCCGGGGCCAACGTCCTGACTTTC. Residues: CATSQGPGANVLTF.

The chain employs TRBV7-9 and TRBJ2-1, with D possibly being TRBD2 (6 bases). In germline, CDR1 is SEHNR, CDR2 FQNEAQ (reference sequence). The V end was cut by 1 base, the J end by 8 bases, with 9 bases between. The CDR3 totals 13 residues. CDR3 residues: CASSLEEGDEQFF. The DNA of the CDR3 is TGTGCCAGCAGCTTAGAGGAGGGCGATGAGCAGTTCTTC. The full variable domain, in which reference TRBV7-9 and TRBJ2-1 provide the parts outside the CDR3, is DTGVSQNPRHKITKRGQNVTFRCDPISEHNRLYWYRQTLGQGPEFLTYFQNEAQLEKSRLLSDRFSAERPKGSFSTLEIQRTEQGDSAMYLCASSLEEGDEQFFGPGTRLTVL.

This sequence joins TRBV4-1 and TRBJ2-1; TRBD1 matches 10 bases. CDR1 MGHRA and CDR2 YSYEKL come from the germline V gene. The length of the CDR3 is 16 residues. The junction had 2 bases not matched to a gene; V was cut back by 1 base and J by 2 bases. CDR3 residues: CASSQGDRGTYNEQFF. In DNA form, the CDR3 reads TGCGCCAGCAGCCAAGGGGACAGGGGAACCTACAATGAGCAGTTCTTC.

This rearrangement joins TRBV7-8 to TRBJ2-7; D is possibly TRBD2 (5 bases). Germline values: CDR1 SGHVS, CDR2 FQNEAQ. CDR3 size: 13 residues. V lost 5 bases and J 3 bases, leaving 11 bases between the germline ends. In DNA form, the CDR3 reads TGTGCCAGCAGCCCTGGTCGGGGCTACGAGCAGTACTTC. This translates into CASSPGRGYEQYF.

The rearrangement links TRBV19 to TRBJ1-4; 11 bases align to TRBD1. The CDR3 covers 20 residues. Trimming cost V 6 bases and J 0 bases; bases outside gene matches: 15. CDR1 and CDR2 from the germline V gene are LNHDA and SQIVND (reference sequence). CDR3 DNA: TGTGCCAGTAGCTCCGGGACAGGGGGAGTATCGGGCGCAACTAATGAAAAACTGTTTTTT. Encoded protein: CASSSGTGGVSGATNEKLFF.

There are a few counts of this clone. The chain uses TRBV2 and TRBJ1-1; the D gene is possibly TRBD1 (5 bases). The CDR3 totals 15 residues. Per germline, CDR1 SNHLY and CDR2 FYNNEI. With 5 bases removed from V and 2 bases from J, the gap between germline ends came to 15 bases. CDR3 protein: CASSLRRTSNTEAFF. In DNA, the CDR3 is TGTGCCAGCAGTCTGCGCCGGACATCAAACACTGAAGCTTTCTTT.

This clone was counted between two and nine times. The chain couples TRBV18 to TRBJ1-1; 8 nucleotides agree with TRBD1. The CDR3 has 14 amino acids. The V and J ends lost 3 bases and 4 bases, in that order; junction bases with no gene match: 4. CDR1 and CDR2 (germline): KGHSH, LQKENI. The CDR3 region is CASSPQGQGTEAFF. CDR3 nucleotides: TGTGCCAGCTCACCTCAAGGACAGGGCACTGAAGCTTTCTTT.

J is TRBJ2-5 and V is TRBV28; TRBD1 agrees at 11 bases. CDR1 is MDHEN, CDR2 SYDVKM, per germline. This CDR3 is 16 amino acids long. Trimming cost V 8 bases and J 4 bases; bases outside gene matches: 12. CDR3 bases: TGTGCCAGCTCAAGGGGGGACAGGGGGGTAGGAGAGACCCAGTACTTC. Its protein product is CASSRGDRGVGETQYF.

This chain joins TRBV9 and TRBJ2-1; D unresolved. Trimming pared 0 bases from V and 8 bases from J, leaving 6 bases between. Per the germline V gene, CDR1 is SGDLS and CDR2 is YYNGEE. The CDR3 loop spans 12 amino acids. The CDR3 nucleotides are TGTGCCAGCAGCGTAGGTCTCGATGAGCAGTTCTTC. It encodes CASSVGLDEQFF.

This chain links TRBV19 with TRBJ1-1; possibly TRBD1 for D (5 bases). The germline V gene has CDR1 LNHDA and CDR2 SQIVND (reference sequence). Trimming left V 5 bases short and J 0 bases short, with 13 bases between. The CDR3 has 15 residues. This chain's CDR3 is CASSSRAKVNTEAFF. The CDR3 coding sequence is TGTGCCAGTAGTTCCAGGGCTAAGGTGAACACTGAAGCTTTCTTT.

V and J are TRBV28 and TRBJ1-4; 9 nucleotides align to TRBD1. Germline trimming cut 4 bases from V and 2 bases from J; bases unmatched to any gene: 5. The CDR3 has 16 amino acids. Looked up from germline, CDR1 is MDHEN and CDR2 is SYDVKM. This chain's CDR3 is CASSSQTGGTNEKLFF. CDR3 coding DNA: TGTGCCAGCAGTTCCCAGACAGGGGGGACTAATGAAAAACTGTTTTTT.

The gene calls are TRBV7-6 and TRBJ2-5; D remains ambiguous. The V gene's germline CDR1 is SGHVS and CDR2 FNYEAQ. Trimming took 5 bases from V and 3 from J, leaving 13 bases between them. The CDR3 totals 14 residues. The CDR3 sequence is CASSPFGGKETQYF. The CDR3 DNA sequence: TGTGCCAGCAGCCCCTTCGGCGGAAAAGAGACCCAGTACTTC. The full variable domain, its missing parts supplied by reference TRBV7-6 and TRBJ2-5, is GAGVSQSPRYKVTKRGQDVALRCDPISGHVSLYWYRQALGQGPEFLTYFNYEAQQDKSGLPNDRFSAERPEGSISTLTIQRTEQRDSAMYRCASSPFGGKETQYFGPGTRLLVL.

This sequence joins TRBV11-2 and TRBJ2-2; D gene uncertain. Deletions cut 0 bases from V and 7 bases from J, with 3 bases between. Germline lookup yields CDR1 SGHAT and CDR2 FQNNGV. The CDR3 totals 12 residues. Here the CDR3 reads CASSLEYGELFF. The CDR3, as DNA: TGTGCCAGCAGCTTAGAATACGGGGAGCTGTTTTTT.

The chain is built from TRBV10-3 and TRBJ1-3; perhaps TRBD1 as D (5 bases). The CDR3 covers 18 residues. Trimming took off 0 bases at V and 0 bases at J, with 15 bases between the two ends. Germline assignment: CDR1 ENHRY and CDR2 SYGVKD. The CDR3 loop is CAISESGGERLSGNTIYF. CDR3 coding DNA: TGTGCCATCAGTGAGTCAGGAGGGGAAAGGCTCTCTGGAAACACCATATATTTT.

This clone was detected a few times. The rearrangement uses TRBV27 and TRBJ2-5, with 10 bases aligning to TRBD1. The CDR3 runs 14 residues. CDR1 and CDR2 from the germline V gene are MNHEY and SMNVEV (reference sequence). Trimming took 2 bases from V and 4 from J; bases not matched to a gene: 1. CDR3 region: CASSLDRGLETQYF. The DNA for the CDR3 is TGTGCCAGCAGTTTAGACAGGGGGCTAGAGACCCAGTACTTC.

As concerns this clone: The same CDR3 can be traced to other DNA sequences in this sample. The V and J genes are TRBV5-1 and TRBJ2-5; D is perhaps TRBD1 (5 bases). This CDR3 spans 12 amino acids. From germline, CDR1 is SGHRS and CDR2 YFSETQ. Trimming cost V 0 bases and J 5 bases, with 5 bases left between them. The DNA of the CDR3 is TGCGCCAGCAGCTTGGCAGGGGAGACCCAGTACTTC. Encoded protein: CASSLAGETQYF.

This clone turned up a few times. The V gene is TRBV6-1, the J gene TRBJ2-3; TRBD2 agrees at 11 bases. V dropped 2 bases and J dropped 4; count of bases not matched to a gene: 2. The germline gives CDR1 MNHNS, CDR2 SASEGT. CDR3 length: 15 residues. CDR3 sequence reads: CASSELAGGPDTQYF. As DNA, the CDR3 is TGTGCCAGCAGTGAATTAGCGGGAGGGCCAGATACGCAGTATTTT.

This chain connects TRBV14 to TRBJ2-1; the match to TRBD2 covers 14 bases. CDR1 is SGHDN, CDR2 FVKESK, per germline. The V segment lost 1 base and the J segment 4 bases; nucleotides outside the gene matches: 12. The CDR3 has 20 amino acids. The CDR3 region has the DNA TGTGCCAGCAGCCAAGTCCCGACTAGCGGGAGGGAAATCCTTTACAATGAGCAGTTCTTC. It codes for CASSQVPTSGREILYNEQFF.

This chain links TRBV5-6 with TRBJ2-2; TRBD2 matches 9 bases. J gave up 6 bases and V 2 bases, and 8 bases lay outside the gene matches. CDR1 and CDR2 from the germline V gene are SGHDT and YYEEEE. The CDR3 runs 16 residues. CDR3: CASSLSAGGMSGELFF. CDR3 DNA sequence: TGTGCCAGCAGCTTATCGGCGGGAGGGATGTCCGGGGAGCTGTTTTTT.

V usage is TRBV7-9 and J usage is TRBJ2-1; 12 bases match TRBD2. The germline V gene has CDR1 SEHNR and CDR2 FQNEAQ (reference sequence). V lost 4 bases and J lost 7; bases outside the gene matches: 5. This CDR3 has 15 amino acids. CDR3 nucleotide sequence: TGTGCCAGCAGCTCTCTAGCGGGAGGGGAAAATGAGCAGTTCTTC. Encoded protein: CASSSLAGGENEQFF.

V usage is TRBV4-1 and J usage is TRBJ2-1, with D hard to call. Germline V gene data show CDR1 as MGHRA and CDR2 as YSYEKL. V was cut by 1 base and J by 4 bases, with 14 bases left in between. The CDR3 sequence is 16 residues long. The CDR3 loop is CASSQGLATRYNEQFF. CDR3 DNA sequence: TGCGCCAGCAGCCAAGGGCTTGCCACAAGATACAATGAGCAGTTCTTC.

The chain is built from TRBV25-1 and TRBJ1-1; D gene uncertain. Trimming stripped 3 bases from V and 8 bases from J, with 13 bases between. Germline V gene data show CDR1 as MGHDK and CDR2 as SYGVNS. CDR3 length: 13 residues. CDR3 nucleotides: TGTGCCAGCAGTGATCGGAGGGCGAACGAAGCTTTCTTT. It translates to CASSDRRANEAFF.

This rearrangement joins TRBV4-1 to TRBJ1-3; D not resolved. Per germline, CDR1 MGHRA and CDR2 YSYEKL. The ends were cut back, 0 bases at V and 0 bases at J, with 12 bases in the middle. The CDR3 runs 17 residues. CDR3 coding DNA: TGCGCCAGCAGCCAAGATTCCCCAGGCCGCTCTGGAAACACCATATATTTT. Amino acid sequence: CASSQDSPGRSGNTIYF.

This chain connects TRBV2 to TRBJ2-3; D might be TRBD1 (6 bases). There are 15 residues in the CDR3. The V end was cut by 3 bases, the J end by 5 bases, with 15 bases between. The germline CDR1 and CDR2 sequences are SNHLY and FYNNEI. The CDR3 protein is CASSEYRVLGDTQYF. In DNA, the CDR3 is TGTGCCAGCAGTGAGTACAGGGTCTTAGGAGATACGCAGTATTTT.

This sequence joins TRBV7-2 and TRBJ2-3; maybe TRBD2 (6 bases). The germline V gene has CDR1 SGHTA and CDR2 FQGNSA. V was clipped by 5 bases and J by 5 bases, with 14 bases between them. CDR3 size: 14 residues. Here the CDR3 DNA reads TGTGCCAGCAGCCTACTCCAGGGAGGAGATACGCAGTATTTT. This encodes CASSLLQGGDTQYF.

This clone showed up many times. V usage is TRBV7-9 and J usage is TRBJ2-3; TRBD2 aligns across 10 bases. J was trimmed by 3 bases and V by 5 bases; bases with no gene match: 8. CDR3 length: 16 residues. The germline V gene has CDR1 SEHNR and CDR2 FQNEAQ (reference sequence). The CDR3 here is CASSPTSGFGTDTQYF. Written as DNA, the CDR3 is TGTGCCAGCAGCCCGACTAGCGGGTTTGGAACAGATACGCAGTATTTT.